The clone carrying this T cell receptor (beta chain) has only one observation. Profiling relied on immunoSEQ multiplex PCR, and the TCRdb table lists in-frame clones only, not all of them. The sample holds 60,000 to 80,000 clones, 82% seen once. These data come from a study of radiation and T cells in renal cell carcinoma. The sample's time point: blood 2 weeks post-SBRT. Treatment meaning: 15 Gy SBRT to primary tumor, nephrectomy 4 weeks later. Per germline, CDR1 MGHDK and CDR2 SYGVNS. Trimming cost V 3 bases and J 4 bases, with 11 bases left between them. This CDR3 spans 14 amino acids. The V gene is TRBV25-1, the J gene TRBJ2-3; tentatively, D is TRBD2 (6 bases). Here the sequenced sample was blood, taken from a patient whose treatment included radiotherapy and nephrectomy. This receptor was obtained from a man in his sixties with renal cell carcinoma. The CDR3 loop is CASSDHGGPDTQYF. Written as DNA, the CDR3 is TGTGCCAGCAGTGATCACGGGGGACCAGATACGCAGTATTTT.